This is a list of T cell receptor beta chains from one sample in a study of breast tumors, draining lymph nodes, adjacent tissues. TCRdb ran MiXCR on the multiplex PCR reads and lists one entry per CDR3 protein. The sample comprises 12,000 to 15,000 distinct CDR3 sequences, 45% to 70% of which are singletons, and about 33% rests with the top ten. Sequencing was performed on tumor-adjacent breast tissue. Receptors originate from a female donor with breast cancer. Some clones in this sample may be carry-over from other donors' samples. The CDR3 runs from the conserved cysteine through the conserved F or W. D genes are given only for firm matches. Size is omitted from some rows. Given values are once, few, many or a class for expanded clones.

clone size: many
D gene: -
V gene: TRBV4-2
J gene: TRBJ2-3
CDR3 DNA: TGTGCCAGCAGCCGCTTATCGATTGGACTGTCTAGGTCATTTGGCACAGATACGCAGTATTTT
CDR3 protein: CASSRLSIGLSRSFGTDTQYF

clone size: -
D gene: -
V gene: TRBV6-5
J gene: TRBJ1-5
CDR3 DNA: TGTGCCAGCAGTTATGGGGGGGCCCAGCATTTT
CDR3 protein: CASSYGGAQHF

clone size: -
D gene: TRBD1
V gene: TRBV7-9
J gene: TRBJ1-2
CDR3 DNA: TGTGCCAGCAGCTTAAGGGACAGGGGGTATGGCTACACCTTC
CDR3 protein: CASSLRDRGYGYTF

clone size: many
D gene: -
V gene: TRBV19
J gene: TRBJ1-4
CDR3 DNA: TGTGCCAGTAGTATAAGACAGAAATATGCAACTAATGAAAAACTGTTTTTT
CDR3 protein: CASSIRQKYATNEKLFF

clone size: once
D gene: -
V gene: TRBV5-1
J gene: TRBJ2-3
CDR3 DNA: TGCGCCAGCAGCTTGGCGGCCGCGGATACGCAGTATTTT
CDR3 protein: CASSLAAADTQYF

clone size: many
D gene: TRBD2
V gene: TRBV28
J gene: TRBJ2-7
CDR3 DNA: TGTGCCAGCAGTTCGACTAGCGGGAGGGGTTACGAGCAGTACTTC
CDR3 protein: CASSSTSGRGYEQYF

clone size: -
D gene: -
V gene: TRBV14
J gene: TRBJ2-5
CDR3 DNA: -
CDR3 protein: CASSPLTGFSNYGYTFGSGTQYF

clone size: -
D gene: -
V gene: TRBV5-5
J gene: TRBJ2-5
CDR3 DNA: TGTGCCAGCAGCTTGGGAGGGTCGGAGACCCAGTACTTC
CDR3 protein: CASSLGGSETQYF

clone size: once
D gene: -
V gene: TRBV25-1
J gene: TRBJ2-5
CDR3 DNA: TGTGCCAGCAGTGAATCACTGGGACTCGGGGAGACCCAGTACTTC
CDR3 protein: CASSESLGLGETQYF

clone size: many
D gene: TRBD1
V gene: TRBV11-2
J gene: TRBJ1-1
CDR3 DNA: TGTGCCAGCAGCTACACGACAGGGAGAACTGAAGCTTTCTTT
CDR3 protein: CASSYTTGRTEAFF